The rows below give T cell receptor beta chains drawn from one sample of a study of OX40 agonist ivuxolimab in advanced cancers. The repertoire was sequenced with immunoSEQ multiplex PCR; TCRdb's copy has only in-frame clones and lacks some. The sample consists of more than 50,000 clones, approximately 90% of them appearing once. Source: CD4+ or CD8+ T cells sorted from blood, taken in a trial of the OX40 agonist ivuxolimab. These receptors were collected from an adult with an advanced solid tumor such as melanoma, head and neck, liver or kidney cancer. The conserved cysteine and the conserved F or W are not part of the CDR3 here.

TRBJ2-7	TRBV5-8	ASSGYEQY
TRBJ1-1	TRBV27	ASSLFPVTEAF
TRBJ2-3	TRBV9	ASSVESTNTDTQY
TRBJ1-4	TRBV27	ASSWGTATNEKLF
TRBJ2-7	TRBV13	ASSTGTYEQY
TRBJ2-7	TRBV13	ASSIRDRAYEEQY
TRBJ1-4	TRBV4-1	ASSQVTVNEKLF
TRBJ2-1	TRBV30	AWSVIAGANEQF
TRBJ1-5	TRBV5-1	ASSSSVNQPQH
TRBJ2-7	TRBV11-2	ASSPQGGPSYYEQY
TRBJ2-1	TRBV11-2	ASSLTEQF
TRBJ2-1	TRBV27	ASSLFGSELNEQF
TRBJ1-1	TRBV7-9	ASSLLGMNTEAF
TRBJ1-1	TRBV7-9	ASSPGMWAF
TRBJ2-7	TRBV2	ASSLPRDREVYEQY
TRBJ2-5	TRBV2	ASQDTGAGRETQY
TRBJ1-5	TRBV19	ADSGGSNQPQH
TRBJ1-2	TRBV10-2	ASSELPVIYGYT
TRBJ1-3	TRBV13	ASSGLQGGYNPGNTIY
TRBJ2-5	TRBV5-6	ASTAPMEETQY
TRBJ2-1	TRBV19	ASSNPPGGVYNEQF
TRBJ2-1	TRBV29-1	SVEWSYNEQF
TRBJ2-2	TRBV28	ASTFGGGTVSTGELF
TRBJ2-5	TRBV13	ASSPLSGGEEETQY
TRBJ2-7	TRBV19	ASSGGTSYEQY
TRBJ2-7	TRBV6-5	ASSYSMAWEEQY
TRBJ2-3	TRBV2	ASSAGTSSTDTQY
TRBJ2-7	TRBV25-1	ASSDVRDRVFPEQY
TRBJ2-1	TRBV5-4	ASSLGADIYNEQF
TRBJ2-3	TRBV9	ASSVEPGQGRDTQY
TRBJ2-1	TRBV27	ASSNLSGEQF
TRBJ1-2	TRBV14	ASSQDVREGYT
TRBJ2-1	TRBV5-1	ASSLAVQGAFDEQF
TRBJ2-4	TRBV5-6	ASSLVGVAKNIQY
TRBJ2-7	TRBV6-5	ASSLTSLVEQY
TRBJ2-7	TRBV10-2	ASSGSGAPRGEQY
TRBJ2-1	TRBV4-1	ASSQGRSGWEQF
TRBJ2-1	TRBV10-1	ASSEHIRGNEQF
TRBJ2-1	TRBV5-8	ASSLVGGMYNEQF
TRBJ1-2	TRBV2	ASNQENYGYT
TRBJ1-1	TRBV9	ASSVGDTEAF
NA	TRBV28	ASRGHSSYEQY
TRBJ2-1	TRBV27	ASSLNDPGDEQF
TRBJ1-1	TRBV10-3	AIKNWNTEAF
TRBJ1-3	TRBV2	ASSEARGTGPRGVY
TRBJ1-2	TRBV9	ASSVGRHGVTNYGYT
TRBJ2-3	TRBV28	ASSFLAGRGTDTQY
TRBJ1-1	TRBV6-6	ASGQNTEAF
TRBJ2-5	TRBV13	ASSLVAGGLQETQY
TRBJ2-2	TRBV28	ASRGNQNTGELF
TRBJ1-2	TRBV6-6	ASSLNSDFGYT
TRBJ1-1	TRBV5-4	ASSLPGENTEAF
TRBJ2-7	TRBV27	ASTGPLYEQY
TRBJ1-1	TRBV19	ASRQGAGTEAF
TRBJ1-2	TRBV5-5	ASSLAGPGANYGYT